This T cell receptor (beta chain) comes out of a study of blood T cell repertoires in COVID-19. Study-wide background: There were acute and convalescent COVID-19 samples, and they came from the United States, Italy and Spain. Nucleic acid was either cDNA or gDNA, and it came from T cells, B-cell-depleted T cells, or PBMCs.

The Seattle patients joined while their infection was active and were tracked longitudinally afterward. Sequenced by immunoSEQ multiplex PCR; TCRdb stores in-frame clones only, minus some. The sample consists of under 200,000 clones, roughly 84% of them appearing once. Sequenced material: peripheral blood. The TCR comes from a woman between 50 and 59 years old with COVID-19, enrolled during active disease.

CDR3 DNA: TGTGCCAGCAGTCCCCCCTACGGCACAGATACGCAGTATTTT. It encodes CASSPPYGTDTQYF. This rearrangement joins TRBV28 to TRBJ2-3; D is unclear. The CDR3 loop spans 14 amino acids. Germline CDR1 and CDR2: MDHEN and SYDVKM. V was pared by 5 bases and J by 1 base, with 10 bases between.